This paragraph reports one TCR beta chain. This sample was taken from a study of CD8+CD57+ T cells in acquired aplastic anemia. The template for TCR beta VDJ and CDR3 sequence profiling was genomic DNA. TCRdb redid the calling of the reads with MiXCR, one entry per CDR3 protein. The repertoire includes some 170,000 distinct CDR3 sequences, about 45% of them detected once, and about 1.2% sits in the top ten. The V gene's germline CDR1 is SGHRS and CDR2 YFSETQ. V was pared by 4 bases and J by 13 bases, with 11 bases of the junction left unmatched. The CDR3 loop spans 13 amino acids. CD8+CD57+ cell expansion, shown by flow cytometry, had occurred in the patients selected for sequencing.

V is TRBV5-1 and J is TRBJ2-1; 7 bases are shared with TRBD2. The TCR was taken from a human donor with aplastic anemia. Input material: sorted CD4+, CD8+, or CD8+CD57+ T cells (not recorded which) from PBMCs. CDR3 amino acids: CASSPSAGDLQFF. CDR3 sequence (DNA): TGCGCCAGCAGCCCGAGTGCGGGGGACCTCCAGTTCTTC.